A few counts support the clone carrying this T cell receptor beta chain. As yet, its antigen is unknown. The data were obtained in a study of identical twins. Study-wide points: In zero-insertion analyses, partial confounding could arise from invariant MAIT and iNKT cells. Monozygotic twin pairs showed more out-of-frame TCR alpha sharing than models estimated.

With 2 bases removed from V and 5 bases from J, the gap between germline ends came to 10 bases. The CDR3 is made up of 14 amino acids. Germline CDR1 SGHRS, CDR2 YFSETQ. TCRdb used MiXCR to reprocess the 5' RACE reads, holding one entry per CDR3 protein. The sample shows about 260,000 distinct CDR3 sequences, roughly 7% of them seen only once. These data also featured in a second study, about yellow fever vaccine responses in identical twins. That work adds: Twins' vaccine T cell responses were reported to seem partly convergent and partly personalized.

This TCR was sampled from a woman aged 18-30 years in good health. Specimen: memory (CD45RO+) T cells sorted from blood. The V and J genes are TRBV5-1 and TRBJ2-2, with D tentatively TRBD1 (6 bases). The CDR3 protein is CASSFRGRTGELFF. CDR3 in DNA: TGCGCCAGCAGCTTCAGGGGAAGGACCGGGGAGCTGTTTTTT. Full variable domain (missing parts from reference TRBV5-1 and TRBJ2-2): KAGVTQTPRYLIKTRGQQVTLSCSPISGHRSVSWYQQTPGQGLQFLFEYFSETQRNKGNFPGRFSGRQFSNSRSEMNVSTLELGDSALYLCASSFRGRTGELFFGEGSRLTVL.